This is a list of T cell receptor beta chains from one sample in a study of blood T cells in healthy people across ages. MiXCR, run by TCRdb on the 5' RACE reads, gives a single entry per CDR3 protein. This sample carries around 690,000 distinct CDR3 sequences, 58% of them seen once, and the ten largest clones take over 30%. Material: blood. These receptors were obtained from a man between 60 and 75 years old in good health. Each CDR3 is given with its conserved first and last residue. Fields, in order: V gene, J gene, D gene, clone size, CDR3 protein, CDR3 DNA. A D gene is named only where the DNA matches it firmly. Clone size is given for some rows only: seen once, a few or many times, or a class if the clone is expanded.

v_gene: TRBV4-2; j_gene: TRBJ2-3; d_gene: NA; abundance: NA; CDR3aa: CASSQELRAGLTTDTQYF; CDR3nt: TGTGCCAGCAGCCAGGAGCTCCGAGCTGGGCTGACGACAGATACGCAGTATTTT
v_gene: TRBV3-1; j_gene: TRBJ1-2; d_gene: TRBD1; abundance: NA; CDR3aa: CASSRQGTSYGYTF; CDR3nt: TGTGCCAGCAGCCGACAGGGAACCTCCTATGGCTACACCTTC
v_gene: TRBV10-3; j_gene: TRBJ2-3; d_gene: NA; abundance: few; CDR3aa: CAIGETRADTQYF; CDR3nt: TGTGCCATCGGGGAGACGCGGGCAGATACGCAGTATTTT
v_gene: TRBV3-1; j_gene: TRBJ2-5; d_gene: TRBD2; abundance: NA; CDR3aa: CASSQAARGGETQYF; CDR3nt: TGTGCCAGCAGCCAAGCGGCGCGGGGGGGAGAGACCCAGTACTTC
v_gene: TRBV4-1; j_gene: TRBJ2-7; d_gene: NA; abundance: NA; CDR3aa: CASSQDMGRGNCEQYF; CDR3nt: TGCGCCAGCAGCCAAGATATGGGGAGAGGGAATTGCGAGCAGTACTTC
v_gene: TRBV12-3/TRBV12-4; j_gene: TRBJ2-1; d_gene: NA; abundance: NA; CDR3aa: CASSLGGVSFTDEQFF; CDR3nt: TGTGCCAGCAGTTTAGGGGGCGTAAGCTTTACCGATGAGCAGTTCTTC
v_gene: TRBV6-4; j_gene: TRBJ2-5; d_gene: NA; abundance: NA; CDR3aa: CASRLTVSQETQYF; CDR3nt: TGTGCCAGCAGACTGACAGTTTCCCAAGAGACCCAGTACTTC
v_gene: TRBV4-1; j_gene: TRBJ1-5; d_gene: TRBD1; abundance: NA; CDR3aa: CASSQPTGGGLGQPQHF; CDR3nt: TGCGCCAGCAGCCAACCTACAGGGGGCGGATTGGGTCAGCCCCAGCATTTT
v_gene: TRBV5-6; j_gene: TRBJ2-1; d_gene: NA; abundance: once; CDR3aa: CASSLASRPSYNEQFF; CDR3nt: TGTGCCAGCAGCTTGGCGTCCAGGCCCTCCTACAATGAGCAGTTCTTC
v_gene: TRBV20-1; j_gene: TRBJ1-3; d_gene: NA; abundance: NA; CDR3aa: CSARDHGLNTIYF; CDR3nt: TGCAGTGCTAGAGATCACGGACTTAACACCATATATTTT
v_gene: TRBV28; j_gene: TRBJ2-3; d_gene: NA; abundance: many; CDR3aa: CASSSGKATQYF; CDR3nt: TGTGCCAGCAGCTCAGGGAAAGCTACGCAGTATTTT
v_gene: TRBV7-2; j_gene: TRBJ1-6; d_gene: NA; abundance: NA; CDR3aa: CASSLGSSYNSPLHF; CDR3nt: TGTGCCAGCAGCTTAGGGAGCTCCTATAATTCACCCCTCCACTTT
v_gene: TRBV20-1; j_gene: TRBJ2-7; d_gene: TRBD1; abundance: NA; CDR3aa: CSASRTGRYEQYF; CDR3nt: TGCAGTGCTTCACGGACAGGGCGGTACGAGCAGTACTTC
v_gene: TRBV20-1; j_gene: TRBJ2-7; d_gene: NA; abundance: NA; CDR3aa: CSAHDSSLVSYEQYF; CDR3nt: TGCAGTGCCCACGACAGCTCGCTTGTGAGCTACGAGCAGTACTTC
v_gene: TRBV14; j_gene: TRBJ2-5; d_gene: NA; abundance: NA; CDR3aa: CASSQPRGGAAETQYF; CDR3nt: TGTGCCAGCAGCCAACCAAGAGGGGGGGCGGCGGAGACCCAGTACTTC